These 26 T cell receptor beta chains came from one sample sequenced in a study of cytomegalovirus exposure and HLA in healthy donors. Data came from immunoSEQ multiplex PCR; TCRdb stores just in-frame clones and leaves some out. The table has some 200,000 clones, around nine tenths seen once. Sequencing used PBMCs. These TCRs come from a man aged 25 to 40 in good health and CMV-seropositive.

This clone was seen once. V usage is TRBV27 and J usage is TRBJ1-5; tentative D call: TRBD1 (6 bases). Per germline, CDR1 MNHEY and CDR2 SMNVEV (reference sequence). The CDR3 covers 13 residues. With 8 bases removed from V and 4 bases from J, the gap between germline ends came to 12 bases. The chain's CDR3 is CASQRGANQPQHF. In nucleotides, the CDR3 is TGTGCCAGCCAGCGGGGGGCGAATCAGCCCCAGCATTTT.

This chain connects TRBV4-1 to TRBJ1-2; D gene ambiguous. The V gene lost 1 base and the J gene lost 2 bases, with 11 bases spanning the gap. The CDR3 sequence is 15 residues long. Looked up from germline, CDR1 is MGHRA and CDR2 is YSYEKL. The DNA of the CDR3 is TGCGCCAGCAGCCAAGTTCGGACGGGAAACTATGGCTACACCTTC. Translation: CASSQVRTGNYGYTF.

The sample holds a few counts of this clone. The V gene is TRBV6-5, the J gene TRBJ2-7; D is perhaps TRBD1 (6 bases). Germline V gives CDR1 MNHEY, CDR2 SVGAGI. V was clipped by 8 bases and J by 2 bases, with 10 bases between them. The CDR3 totals 12 residues. This CDR3 is CASRTVAYEQYF. As DNA, the CDR3 is TGTGCCAGCCGGACAGTTGCCTACGAGCAGTACTTC.

J is TRBJ1-5 and V is TRBV27, with 7 bases fitting TRBD1. The J segment lost 3 bases and the V segment lost 5 bases, leaving 4 bases of the junction unmatched. The V gene's germline CDR1 is MNHEY and CDR2 SMNVEV (reference sequence). CDR3 size: 14 residues. The CDR3 loop reads CASSVQGNNQPQHF. DNA for the CDR3: TGTGCCAGCAGTGTACAGGGGAACAATCAGCCCCAGCATTTT.

The chain combines TRBV9 with TRBJ2-7, with 10 nucleotides matching TRBD1. Germline CDR1 and CDR2: SGDLS and YYNGEE. Trimming took 3 bases from V and 2 from J; bases not matched to a gene: 2. This CDR3 region has 14 residues. The CDR3 coding sequence is TGTGCCAGCAGCGCGACAGGGGGCACCTACGAGCAGTACTTC. It is translated as CASSATGGTYEQYF.

CDR3 region: CSVARTSGYNEQFF. The DNA for the CDR3 is TGCAGCGTTGCAAGGACTAGCGGATACAATGAGCAGTTCTTC. The chain uses TRBV29-1 and TRBJ2-1; the match to TRBD2 covers 10 bases. CDR3 length: 14 residues. The germline V gene encodes CDR1 SQVTM and CDR2 ANQGSEA. Trimming took 4 bases from V and 4 from J; bases not matched to a gene: 4.

This chain links TRBV9 with TRBJ2-1; D ambiguous. V lost 2 bases, J lost 7 bases, and 7 bases lay in between. The CDR3 totals 12 residues. The germline V gene has CDR1 SGDLS and CDR2 YYNGEE. The CDR3 protein is CASSVVVNEQFF. CDR3 bases: TGTGCCAGCAGCGTGGTAGTAAATGAGCAGTTCTTC.

On this clone: Other DNA sequences in this sample translate to the same CDR3. The rearrangement uses TRBV18 and TRBJ2-7; D gene uncertain. The CDR3 is made up of 13 amino acids. CDR1 is KGHSH, CDR2 LQKENI, per germline. V was clipped by 4 bases and J by 3 bases, with 10 bases between them. CDR3 DNA: TGTGCCAGCTCACTAGAGACGGACTACGAGCAGTACTTC. Its protein product is CASSLETDYEQYF. Using reference TRBV18 and TRBJ2-7 for the parts outside the CDR3, the full variable domain is NAGVMQNPRHLVRRRGQEARLRCSPMKGHSHVYWYRQLPEEGLKFMVYLQKENIIDESGMPKERFSAEFPKEGPSILRIQQVVRGDSAAYFCASSLETDYEQYFGPGTRLTVT.

This clone is a singleton in its sample. J is TRBJ2-3 and V is TRBV27; 7 bases agree with TRBD2. The CDR3 has 14 amino acids. The V and J ends lost 4 bases and 5 bases, in that order; junction bases with no gene match: 6. The germline V gene has CDR1 MNHEY and CDR2 SMNVEV (reference sequence). This CDR3 is CASSSRQRGDTQYF. The CDR3 bases are TGTGCCAGCAGTTCCCGCCAGCGGGGAGATACGCAGTATTTT.

The genes are TRBV5-1 and TRBJ1-4; possible D gene TRBD1, 5 bases. This CDR3 comprises 16 residues. V lost 1 base and J lost 5, with 15 bases in between. CDR1 and CDR2 from the germline V gene are SGHRS and YFSETQ. DNA for the CDR3: TGCGCCAGCAGCTTGACGGGACGGCGGGTAAATGAAAAACTGTTTTTT. Its translation: CASSLTGRRVNEKLFF.

The genes are TRBV6-1 and TRBJ2-1; 7 bases map to TRBD2. V was clipped by 6 bases and J by 8 bases; unmatched bases: 13. The CDR3 runs 15 residues. The V gene's germline CDR1 is MNHNS and CDR2 SASEGT. CDR3 sequence: CASRKEWEGIDEQFF. The CDR3 DNA sequence: TGTGCCAGCAGAAAAGAATGGGAGGGAATCGATGAGCAGTTCTTC.

V gene TRBV4-3 combines with J gene TRBJ2-5; 9 positions agree with TRBD1. Germline trimming cut 1 base from V and 5 bases from J; bases unmatched to any gene: 11. The CDR3 runs 17 residues. Germline-derived CDR1 and CDR2 are LGHNA and YSLEER. This CDR3 is CASSQAGTGPPSETQYF. CDR3 in DNA: TGCGCCAGCAGCCAAGCAGGGACAGGGCCTCCCTCGGAGACCCAGTACTTC.

The chain combines TRBV7-3 with TRBJ2-2; 7 bases agree with TRBD1. The CDR3 contains 15 residues. Germline CDR1 is SGHTA and CDR2 is FQGTGA. Unmatched junction bases numbered 8, after V lost 5 bases and J lost 5 bases. The CDR3 nucleotides read TGTGCCAGCAGCGAATCAGGGGGAGCAACCGGGGAGCTGTTTTTT. Protein product: CASSESGGATGELFF.

This chain uses TRBV4-3 with TRBJ2-1, with 7 bases matching TRBD1. The trim removed 3 bases at V and 2 bases at J, leaving 4 bases unmatched. CDR1 is LGHNA and CDR2 is YSLEER in the germline V gene. The CDR3 covers 15 residues. CDR3 sequence (DNA): TGCGCCAGCAGCCAGGAGAGGGGGCCCTACAATGAGCAGTTCTTC. This sequence encodes CASSQERGPYNEQFF.

This chain's CDR3 is CASGGDHRGLNYGYTF. The CDR3 DNA sequence: TGCGCCAGCGGCGGGGACCACAGGGGCCTTAACTATGGCTACACCTTC. This chain uses TRBV5-1 with TRBJ1-2; 7 bases match TRBD1. V gave up 7 bases and J gave up 1 base; unmatched junction bases: 13. The CDR3 is made up of 16 amino acids. Germline V gene lookup returns CDR1 SGHRS and CDR2 YFSETQ.

The rearrangement joins TRBV7-2 to TRBJ2-1; 12 bases fit TRBD1. The germline V gene encodes CDR1 SGHTA and CDR2 FQGNSA. The CDR3 has 15 amino acids. J lost 8 bases, V lost 7 bases, and 9 bases had no gene match. The CDR3 DNA follows: TGTGCCAGCACCCCCAGGGGACAGGGGGCCTATGAGCAGTTCTTC. It yields the protein CASTPRGQGAYEQFF.

This chain joins TRBV5-1 and TRBJ2-6; D ambiguous. Trimming shortened V by 4 bases and J by 4 bases, and 12 bases separated the two germline ends. CDR3 length equals 15 residues. Germline V gives CDR1 SGHRS, CDR2 YFSETQ. This CDR3 is CASSPPLAGANVLTF. CDR3 DNA: TGCGCCAGCAGCCCCCCGCTTGCGGGGGCCAACGTCCTGACTTTC.

The chain recombines TRBV27 with TRBJ2-1, with D tentatively TRBD1 (5 bases). Germline-derived CDR1 and CDR2 are MNHEY and SMNVEV (reference sequence). The CDR3 length is 13 residues. Trimming left V 6 bases short and J 4 bases short, with 10 bases between. The CDR3 DNA sequence: TGTGCCAGCAGCCTAGGGGTTTACAATGAGCAGTTCTTC. Its protein product is CASSLGVYNEQFF.

V is TRBV11-1 and J is TRBJ2-5; no definite D call. CDR1 is SGHAT and CDR2 is FQDESV in the germline V gene (reference sequence). Trimming pared 6 bases from V and 4 bases from J, leaving 12 bases between. The CDR3 is 13 residues long. The CDR3: CASSPTVVETQYF. The CDR3 region has the DNA TGTGCCAGCAGTCCTACGGTGGTAGAGACCCAGTACTTC.

This rearrangement joins TRBV6-5 to TRBJ2-1; 7 nucleotides agree with TRBD1. Trimming took 6 bases from V and 4 from J; bases not matched to a gene: 3. CDR1 is MNHEY, CDR2 SVGAGI, per germline. This CDR3 comprises 13 residues. The CDR3 nucleotides read TGTGCCAGCAGGAGACAGGGTTACAATGAGCAGTTCTTC. This sequence encodes CASRRQGYNEQFF.

The rearrangement joins TRBV4-3 to TRBJ2-7, with D maybe TRBD1 (5 bases). Germline V gene sequence: CDR1 LGHNA, CDR2 YSLEER. The length of the CDR3 is 15 residues. Trimming took 0 bases from V and 0 from J, leaving 9 bases between them. CDR3 amino acids: CASSQDQGSSYEQYF. The CDR3 nucleotides read TGCGCCAGCAGCCAAGATCAGGGATCCTCCTACGAGCAGTACTTC.

This clone was detected only a few times. The chain uses TRBV7-2 and TRBJ2-7; 8 bases fit TRBD2. The ends lost 4 bases at V and 0 bases at J; junction bases unmatched: 8. This CDR3 spans 16 amino acids. Germline V gene data show CDR1 as SGHTA and CDR2 as FQGNSA. The CDR3: CASSYDGGVASYEQYF. In nucleotides, the CDR3 is TGTGCCAGCAGCTATGACGGGGGGGTTGCCTCCTACGAGCAGTACTTC. The full variable domain, with the rest looked up from reference TRBV7-2 and TRBJ2-7, is GAGVSQSPSNKVTEKGKDVELRCDPISGHTALYWYRQSLGQGLEFLIYFQGNSAPDKSGLPSDRFSAERTGGSVSTLTIQRTQQEDSAVYLCASSYDGGVASYEQYFGPGTRLTVT.

The chain couples TRBV28 to TRBJ2-7; 9 nucleotides agree with TRBD1. The CDR3 is 13 residues long. Germline-derived CDR1 and CDR2 are MDHEN and SYDVKM. The V gene end was trimmed by 6 bases and the J gene end by 9 bases; junction bases not matched to a gene: 9. The CDR3 sequence: CASSWTGDSWQYF. CDR3 nucleotides: TGTGCCAGCAGCTGGACAGGGGATTCTTGGCAGTACTTC.

The chain has TRBV14 and TRBJ2-6; D unclear. CDR1 and CDR2 from the germline V gene are SGHDN and FVKESK. Trimming shortened V by 8 bases and J by 0 bases, and 5 bases separated the two germline ends. The length of the CDR3 is 13 residues. The CDR3 coding sequence is TGTGCCAGCGGGTTCTCTGGGGCCAACGTCCTGACTTTC. Translated, it gives CASGFSGANVLTF.

The chain links TRBV7-9 to TRBJ2-5; tentatively, D is TRBD2 (6 bases). This CDR3 is built from 16 residues. Germline V gene data show CDR1 as SEHNR and CDR2 as FQNEAQ (reference sequence). Deletions cut 5 bases from V and 5 bases from J, with 21 bases between. As DNA, the CDR3 is TGTGCCAGCAGCCGCGGGGAGGTAACTAGCCAGGAGACCCAGTACTTC. This sequence encodes CASSRGEVTSQETQYF. Full variable domain (outside the CDR3, taken from reference TRBV7-9 and TRBJ2-5): DTGVSQNPRHKITKRGQNVTFRCDPISEHNRLYWYRQTLGQGPEFLTYFQNEAQLEKSRLLSDRFSAERPKGSFSTLEIQRTEQGDSAMYLCASSRGEVTSQETQYFGPGTRLLVL.

This clone has only one observation. V is TRBV27 and J is TRBJ2-7, with 7 bases fitting TRBD2. Germline CDR1 and CDR2: MNHEY and SMNVEV (reference sequence). Unmatched junction bases numbered 5, after V lost 5 bases and J lost 4 bases. The CDR3 is 13 residues long. The CDR3 bases are TGTGCCAGCAGTGTCCTCGGGGGGTACGAGCAGTACTTC. Translation: CASSVLGGYEQYF.